One sample yielded the 16 T cell receptor beta chains listed below, sequenced in a study of blood T cells in healthy people across ages. A sample-barcoded 5' primer and a J-beta primer mix were used in a second PCR of about 7 to 11 cycles. Each CDR3 protein is one row after TCRdb ran MiXCR on the 5' RACE reads. This table has fewer than 950,000 distinct CDR3 sequences, around 36% appearing once. Sequenced: blood. These TCRs come from a man aged 18 to 29 in good health.

Concerning this clonotype: A read error may be the cause here, since a much bigger clone is one base away. The gene calls are TRBV20-1 and TRBJ2-3, with 8 bases that match TRBD2. Unmatched junction bases numbered 6, after V lost 1 base and J lost 0 bases. The CDR3 runs to 16 residues. CDR1 and CDR2 (germline): DFQATT, SNEGSKA (reference sequence). The CDR3 spells CSARVRGTRSTDTQYF. Here the CDR3 DNA reads TGCAGTGCTAGAGTCCGCGGGACTAGAAGCACAGATACGCAGTATTTT.

This clonotype was recorded only once. This chain uses TRBV7-2 with TRBJ1-1; D call uncertain. Germline V gene lookup returns CDR1 SGHTA and CDR2 FQGNSA. V was cut by 5 bases and J by 5 bases, with 12 bases left in between. The CDR3 consists of 13 residues. The CDR3 region has the DNA TGTGCCAGCAGCGCGTTTATGGAAACTGAAGCTTTCTTT. It codes for CASSAFMETEAFF. Together with reference TRBV7-2 and TRBJ1-1, the CDR3 gives the full variable domain: GAGVSQSPSNKVTEKGKDVELRCDPISGHTALYWYRQSLGQGLEFLIYFQGNSAPDKSGLPSDRFSAERTGGSVSTLTIQRTQQEDSAVYLCASSAFMETEAFFGQGTRLTVV.

This clonotype turned up a few times. The V call is TRBV6-1, the J call TRBJ2-1, with D possibly matching TRBD2 (5 bases). Germline V gene lookup returns CDR1 MNHNS and CDR2 SASEGT. The CDR3 spans 15 residues. V was pared by 1 base and J by 3 bases, with 10 bases between. CDR3 sequence (DNA): TGTGCCAGCAGTGAAGTCGGGAACAACTACAATGAGCAGTTCTTC. This gives the protein CASSEVGNNYNEQFF.

This clonotype was observed a handful of times. V gene TRBV20-1 combines with J gene TRBJ2-7; D ambiguous. The length of the CDR3 is 12 residues. Germline V gene lookup returns CDR1 DFQATT and CDR2 SNEGSKA (reference sequence). The V and J ends lost 1 base and 3 bases respectively, with 7 bases between them. In DNA, the CDR3 is TGCAGTGCTAGAGGACTGAACTACGAGCAGTACTTC. Its translation is CSARGLNYEQYF.

The chain couples TRBV4-3 to TRBJ1-2, with D hard to call. Germline V CDR1 and CDR2: LGHNA, YSLEER. The CDR3 contains 16 residues. Trimming took off 1 base at V and 4 bases at J, with 16 bases between the two ends. CDR3 in amino acids: CASSQGRGNFGYGYTF. CDR3 DNA sequence: TGCGCCAGCAGCCAAGGGCGAGGTAATTTTGGCTATGGCTACACCTTC.

This clonotype was detected a few times. This chain uses TRBV25-1 with TRBJ1-2; 8 bases fit TRBD1. The CDR3 has 15 residues. In germline, CDR1 is MGHDK, CDR2 SYGVNS. The V and J ends lost 4 bases and 8 bases, in that order; junction bases with no gene match: 12. CDR3 bases: TGTGCCAGCAGTGCCTCCCCCCGGACAGGGAAAGGCTACACCTTC. This translates into CASSASPRTGKGYTF.

In this sample, this clonotype turned up a few times. The chain recombines TRBV4-1 with TRBJ1-3; D ambiguous. Germline V lookup: CDR1 MGHRA, CDR2 YSYEKL. The V end lost 4 bases, the J end lost 0 bases, and 16 bases lay between the germline ends. The CDR3 totals 17 residues. CDR3 coding DNA: TGCGCCAGCAGCCCCCTTAAGGACGGGATCTCTGGAAACACCATATATTTT. Residues: CASSPLKDGISGNTIYF.

This clonotype showed up just a few times. The chain couples TRBV7-8 to TRBJ2-2; the D is unclear. Trimming pared 3 bases from V and 5 bases from J, leaving 4 bases between. Germline V gene sequence: CDR1 SGHVS, CDR2 FQNEAQ. The CDR3 is 12 amino acids. This CDR3 reads CASSFRTGELFF. CDR3 coding DNA: TGTGCCAGCAGCTTCCGTACCGGGGAGCTGTTTTTT.

The chain combines TRBV9 with TRBJ2-1; D is unclear. With 4 bases removed from V and 9 bases from J, the gap between germline ends came to 14 bases. In germline, CDR1 is SGDLS, CDR2 YYNGEE. The CDR3 has 13 amino acids. CDR3 DNA: TGTGCCAGCAGCCCCGACAACTGGAGTGAGCAGTTCTTC. It specifies CASSPDNWSEQFF.

This clonotype was counted at least ten times. DNA of the CDR3: TGTGCCAGCAGCTTAGCGACAGATACGCAGTATTTT. This translates into CASSLATDTQYF. The chain has TRBV7-2 and TRBJ2-3; D remains unclear. The CDR3 extends over 12 amino acids. The germline CDR1 and CDR2 sequences are SGHTA and FQGNSA. V lost 0 bases and J lost 3, with 1 base in between.

The genes are TRBV4-1 and TRBJ1-1, with no clear D. CDR1 and CDR2 (germline): MGHRA, YSYEKL. The CDR3 is made up of 15 amino acids. The germline V and J ends were trimmed by 1 base and 0 bases, with 9 bases remaining between them. CDR3 coding DNA: TGCGCCAGCAGCCAAGGCAGTCTAATGAACACTGAAGCTTTCTTT. Amino acid sequence: CASSQGSLMNTEAFF.

The rearrangement joins TRBV7-2 to TRBJ1-4; D may be TRBD1 (5 bases). The V end lost 5 bases, the J end lost 8 bases, and 15 bases lay between the germline ends. The CDR3 contains 14 residues. The germline CDR1 and CDR2 sequences are SGHTA and FQGNSA. The DNA for the CDR3 is TGTGCCAGCAGCCCCCGGGACGGGCCCGAAAAACTGTTTTTT. It is translated as CASSPRDGPEKLFF.

This clonotype was detected only a few times. V gene TRBV6-6 combines with J gene TRBJ2-1; D might be TRBD2 (6 bases). The CDR3 spans 17 residues. Per germline, CDR1 MNHNY and CDR2 SVGAGI (reference sequence). V gave up 4 bases and J gave up 2 bases, with 18 bases separating them. The CDR3 DNA sequence: TGTGCCAGCAGTTCTGGGACTTCCCCTGGGCCCTACAATGAGCAGTTCTTC. Translating gives CASSSGTSPGPYNEQFF.

In its sample, this clonotype was seen once. The chain recombines TRBV6-5 with TRBJ2-2, with 15 bases that match TRBD2. CDR1 MNHEY and CDR2 SVGAGI come from the germline V gene. The CDR3 is 19 amino acids. The junction had 5 bases not matched to a gene; V was cut back by 0 bases and J by 3 bases. The CDR3 DNA sequence: TGTGCCAGCAGTTACTCTTGGACTAGCGGGGGGGCGGACACCGGGGAGCTGTTTTTT. Translation: CASSYSWTSGGADTGELFF.

This sequence joins TRBV7-2 and TRBJ1-1; D is ambiguous. The CDR3 loop spans 13 amino acids. Germline V gene lookup returns CDR1 SGHTA and CDR2 FQGNSA. V was pared by 8 bases and J by 1 base, with 11 bases between. The CDR3 DNA reads as TGTGCCAGCGGAGTCGACCCGAACACTGAAGCTTTCTTT. Protein sequence: CASGVDPNTEAFF.

Turning to this clonotype: This may arise from a read error, as a much more abundant clone is one base away. J is TRBJ2-5 and V is TRBV5-5; no definite D call. CDR3 length: 12 residues. Looked up from germline, CDR1 is SGHKS and CDR2 is YYEKEE (reference sequence). Trimming left V 3 bases short and J 7 bases short, with 10 bases between. This CDR3 reads CASSSESRTQYF. CDR3 coding DNA: TGTGCCAGCAGCTCGGAAAGCCGGACCCAGTACTTC. The full variable domain, completed using reference TRBV5-5 and TRBJ2-5, is DAGVTQSPTHLIKTRGQQVTLRCSPISGHKSVSWYQQVLGQGPQFIFQYYEKEERGRGNFPDRFSARQFPNYSSELNVNALLLGDSALYLCASSSESRTQYFGPGTRLLVL.